The 25 T cell receptor beta chains reported below all come from one sample, sequenced in a study of PD-L1 blockade in urothelial cancer. Assay: immunoSEQ multiplex PCR; the TCRdb copy retains only in-frame clones and omits some. The table has some 25,000 clones, 75% to 90% seen once. Here the sequenced sample was PBMCs, taken around atezolizumab (anti-PD-L1) treatment. These receptors all stem from a man in his sixties with urothelial cancer.

This clone was seen a handful of times. The chain combines TRBV29-1 with TRBJ2-2; 9 bases map to TRBD1. V was clipped by 6 bases and J by 1 base; unmatched bases: 9. The V gene's germline CDR1 is SQVTM and CDR2 ANQGSEA. This CDR3 has 16 residues. CDR3 residues: CSVTHPDRGNTGELFF. The CDR3 DNA reads as TGCAGCGTCACACACCCGGACAGGGGGAACACCGGGGAGCTGTTTTTT.

CDR3 bases: TGCAGCGTGGACGGGGACAGGGAGGACCCCTACGAGCAGTACTTC. Amino acid sequence: CSVDGDREDPYEQYF. The chain joins TRBV29-1 to TRBJ2-7; 9 bases map to TRBD1. Germline values: CDR1 SQVTM, CDR2 ANQGSEA. The V gene end was trimmed by 6 bases and the J gene end by 2 bases; junction bases not matched to a gene: 11. This CDR3 is built from 15 residues.

The chain joins TRBV30 to TRBJ2-7; possible D gene TRBD2, 6 bases. V shed 5 bases and J shed 0 bases, with 14 bases lying between them. The V gene's germline CDR1 is GTSNPN and CDR2 SVGIG (reference sequence). CDR3 length equals 14 residues. CDR3 amino acids: CAWGWRRGSYEQYF. The CDR3 DNA sequence: TGTGCCTGGGGTTGGCGGAGGGGCTCCTACGAGCAGTACTTC. The full variable domain, completed using reference TRBV30 and TRBJ2-7, is SQTIHQWPATLVQPVGSPLSLECTVEGTSNPNLYWYRQAAGRGLQLLFYSVGIGQISSEVPQNLSASRPQDRQFILSSKKLLLSDSGFYLCAWGWRRGSYEQYFGPGTRLTVT.

J is TRBJ1-1 and V is TRBV18; D uncertain. V lost 4 bases and J 6 bases, leaving 24 bases between the germline ends. Germline V gives CDR1 KGHSH, CDR2 LQKENI. There are 17 residues in the CDR3. CDR3 DNA: TGTGCCAGCTCACGGGCGGCGGGAATCGGAGATAACGCTGAAGCTTTCTTT. It specifies CASSRAAGIGDNAEAFF. Filled out from reference TRBV18 and TRBJ1-1, the complete variable domain reads NAGVMQNPRHLVRRRGQEARLRCSPMKGHSHVYWYRQLPEEGLKFMVYLQKENIIDESGMPKERFSAEFPKEGPSILRIQQVVRGDSAAYFCASSRAAGIGDNAEAFFGQGTRLTVV.

J is TRBJ2-5 and V is TRBV20-1, with D possibly being TRBD1 (5 bases). The CDR3 extends over 11 amino acids. CDR1 DFQATT and CDR2 SNEGSKA come from the germline V gene (reference sequence). Trimming took 6 bases from V and 3 from J, leaving 8 bases between them. CDR3 in amino acids: CSAHRKETQYF. CDR3 in DNA: TGCAGTGCCCACAGGAAAGAGACCCAGTACTTC.

As DNA, the CDR3 is TGTGCCAGCAGCCGAGGACTCGGGACTGTGGTGGCCAATGAGCAGTTCTTC. It is translated as CASSRGLGTVVANEQFF. The chain joins TRBV14 to TRBJ2-1; the D gene is possibly TRBD2 (6 bases). The CDR3 extends over 17 amino acids. Between the trimmed V and J ends, which lost 4 bases and 6 bases, there was a span of 22 bases. Germline V gene sequence: CDR1 SGHDN, CDR2 FVKESK. Full variable domain (missing parts from reference TRBV14 and TRBJ2-1): EAGVTQFPSHSVIEKGQTVTLRCDPISGHDNLYWYRRVMGKEIKFLLHFVKESKQDESGMPNNRFLAERTGGTYSTLKVQPAELEDSGVYFCASSRGLGTVVANEQFFGPGTRLTVL.

The chain is built from TRBV5-1 and TRBJ1-6; D remains ambiguous. Germline V gene lookup returns CDR1 SGHRS and CDR2 YFSETQ. This CDR3 is 14 amino acids long. The ends were cut back, 0 bases at V and 7 bases at J, with 8 bases in the middle. The CDR3 DNA reads TGCGCCAGCAGCTTGGCCCAGAAAAATTCACCCCTCCACTTT. Its protein product is CASSLAQKNSPLHF.

The chain uses TRBV10-3 and TRBJ1-4; D perhaps matches TRBD1 (6 bases). This CDR3 is built from 16 residues. Germline lookup yields CDR1 ENHRY and CDR2 SYGVKD. Trimming stripped 3 bases from V and 11 bases from J, with 22 bases between. The CDR3 nucleotides read TGTGCCATCAGTGACTATGAGAACAGGGTTGGAAACAAACTGTTTTTT. Translation gives CAISDYENRVGNKLFF.

The genes are TRBV29-1 and TRBJ2-7; D gene uncertain. This CDR3 has 14 residues. Between the trimmed V and J ends, which lost 1 base and 1 base, there was a span of 11 bases. In germline, CDR1 is SQVTM, CDR2 ANQGSEA. This CDR3 reads CSVEVRHGSYEQYF. CDR3 coding DNA: TGCAGCGTTGAAGTGAGGCATGGATCCTACGAGCAGTACTTC.

The J gene is TRBJ1-1, the V gene TRBV27; D perhaps matches TRBD1 (5 bases). The length of the CDR3 is 16 residues. Germline V lookup: CDR1 MNHEY, CDR2 SMNVEV (reference sequence). V lost 2 bases, J lost 0 bases, and 13 bases lay in between. In DNA, the CDR3 is TGTGCCAGCAGTTTACACTTGACAGACCTGAACACTGAAGCTTTCTTT. Protein: CASSLHLTDLNTEAFF.

V is TRBV10-2 and J is TRBJ1-3; 7 bases align to TRBD1. The V gene end was trimmed by 7 bases and the J gene end by 3 bases; junction bases not matched to a gene: 6. Germline V CDR1 and CDR2: WSHSY, SAAADI. There are 14 residues in the CDR3. The CDR3 region is CASKGTDYGNTIYF. The CDR3, as DNA: TGCGCCAGCAAAGGGACAGACTATGGAAACACCATATATTTT.

The chain links TRBV7-9 to TRBJ1-1; 9 nucleotides match TRBD1. V lost 3 bases, J lost 5 bases, and 4 bases stayed unmatched. Per germline, CDR1 SEHNR and CDR2 FQNEAQ (reference sequence). This CDR3 has 14 residues. The CDR3 DNA sequence: TGTGCCAGCAGCTTGACAGGGGGTAGGACTGAAGCTTTCTTT. Translated: CASSLTGGRTEAFF.

The V call is TRBV30, the J call TRBJ2-2; D is possibly TRBD2 (6 bases). CDR1 is GTSNPN, CDR2 SVGIG, per germline (reference sequence). The CDR3 runs to 14 residues. The V end lost 5 bases, the J end lost 5 bases, and 15 bases lay between the germline ends. The CDR3 DNA follows: TGTGCCTGGGGGACGGGGGTTTGGACCGGGGAGCTGTTTTTT. As protein: CAWGTGVWTGELFF.

This chain links TRBV7-2 with TRBJ1-1, with TRBD1 matching over 7 bases. The CDR3 sequence is 14 residues long. Germline CDR1 reads SGHTA; CDR2 reads FQGNSA. The V gene end was trimmed by 6 bases and the J gene end by 4 bases; junction bases not matched to a gene: 8. In DNA form, the CDR3 reads TGTGCCAGCAGTGACAGGGCCGGTCGCACTGAAGCTTTCTTT. Amino acid sequence: CASSDRAGRTEAFF.

V and J are TRBV6-5 and TRBJ2-3, with D perhaps TRBD1 (6 bases). Trimming took 2 bases from V and 4 from J, leaving 10 bases between them. The CDR3 covers 14 residues. From germline, CDR1 is MNHEY and CDR2 SVGAGI. The CDR3 region has the DNA TGTGCCAGCAGTTACGGGCAGGGGTCAGATACGCAGTATTTT. It is translated as CASSYGQGSDTQYF.

J is TRBJ1-5 and V is TRBV5-5; 7 bases are a match to TRBD1. J gave up 6 bases and V 0 bases, and 6 bases lay outside the gene matches. Germline CDR1 is SGHKS and CDR2 is YYEKEE (reference sequence). CDR3 size: 15 residues. CDR3 loop: CASSLVGGGGQPQHF. The CDR3 coding sequence is TGTGCCAGCAGCTTGGTAGGGGGCGGAGGTCAGCCCCAGCATTTT.

This clone has a handful of counts. V gene TRBV7-9 combines with J gene TRBJ1-2; the match to TRBD1 covers 10 bases. With 2 bases clipped from V and 8 bases from J, the junction kept 11 bases outside the gene matches. The CDR3 sequence is 16 residues long. In germline, CDR1 is SEHNR, CDR2 FQNEAQ (reference sequence). The CDR3 spells CASSLRGQGFALGYTF. DNA for the CDR3: TGTGCCAGCAGCTTAAGGGGACAGGGGTTTGCATTGGGCTACACCTTC.

In the case of this clone: Relative to the germline gene, one junction end is altered; a read error may explain this. The V and J genes are TRBV7-7 and TRBJ2-2, with 7 positions matching TRBD1. This CDR3 is built from 16 residues. Germline CDR1 is SSHAT and CDR2 is FNYEAQ (reference sequence). The CDR3 DNA reads TGTGCTAGCAGCCCTTCGATCAAGGGGGCGGGCGGGGAGCTGTTTTTT. It codes for CASSPSIKGAGGELFF.

The chain's CDR3 is CASSGAYPGDSSRDYGYTF. The CDR3 bases are TGTGCCAGCAGTGGAGCATATCCCGGGGACAGCTCCCGAGACTATGGCTACACCTTC. The chain joins TRBV2 to TRBJ1-2; TRBD1 aligns across 7 bases. Per the germline V gene, CDR1 is SNHLY and CDR2 is FYNNEI. CDR3 size: 19 residues. J gave up 3 bases and V 4 bases, and 20 bases lay outside the gene matches. Filled out from reference TRBV2 and TRBJ1-2, the complete variable domain reads EPEVTQTPSHQVTQMGQEVILRCVPISNHLYFYWYRQILGQKVEFLVSFYNNEISEKSEIFDDQFSVERPDGSNFTLKIRSTKLEDSAMYFCASSGAYPGDSSRDYGYTFGSGTRLTVV.

The gene calls are TRBV9 and TRBJ2-7, with 7 bases lining up with TRBD2. This CDR3 contains 14 residues. Germline CDR1 is SGDLS and CDR2 is YYNGEE. V lost 3 bases and J lost 6; bases outside the gene matches: 9. The CDR3, as DNA: TGTGCCAGCAGCGCTGCGGGGAGGGTAGGCGAGCAGTACTTC. Its protein product is CASSAAGRVGEQYF. The full variable domain, rest sourced from reference TRBV9 and TRBJ2-7, is DSGVTQTPKHLITATGQRVTLRCSPRSGDLSVYWYQQSLDQGLQFLIQYYNGEERAKGNILERFSAQQFPDLHSELNLSSLELGDSALYFCASSAAGRVGEQYFGPGTRLTVT.

This chain links TRBV29-1 with TRBJ1-4; D not certain. V was cut by 5 bases and J by 5 bases, with 3 bases left in between. Per germline, CDR1 SQVTM and CDR2 ANQGSEA. The length of the CDR3 is 10 residues. CDR3 in amino acids: CSVQNEKLFF. The CDR3 DNA reads as TGCAGCGTTCAGAATGAAAAACTGTTTTTT.

This chain joins TRBV19 and TRBJ2-7; D is uncertain. CDR1 and CDR2 from the germline V gene are LNHDA and SQIVND (reference sequence). This CDR3 comprises 12 residues. V was trimmed by 6 bases and J by 5 bases, leaving 11 bases between them. The CDR3 protein is CASSTSGHEQYF. DNA of the CDR3: TGTGCCAGTAGCACTTCAGGTCACGAGCAGTACTTC.

The sample holds a few counts of this clone. The V call is TRBV7-9, the J call TRBJ2-2; 7 bases map to TRBD1. V trimming: 4 bases; J trimming: 1 base; junction bases outside the gene matches: 6. Germline-derived CDR1 and CDR2 are SEHNR and FQNEAQ (reference sequence). This CDR3 has 16 residues. CDR3 sequence: CASSSQGTENTGELFF. DNA for the CDR3: TGTGCCAGCAGCTCCCAGGGGACAGAGAACACCGGGGAGCTGTTTTTT.

The table lists this clone with a count of one. This chain joins TRBV6-1 and TRBJ1-5; D gene ambiguous. V gave up 2 bases and J gave up 0 bases, with 14 bases separating them. The CDR3 totals 17 residues. Germline assignment: CDR1 MNHNS and CDR2 SASEGT. The CDR3 DNA reads as TGTGCCAGCAGTGAAAGGAGAGCTATCCCTAGCAATCAGCCCCAGCATTTT. Its translation is CASSERRAIPSNQPQHF.

J is TRBJ2-5 and V is TRBV27, with D possibly TRBD1 on 5 matching bases. Germline V gene lookup returns CDR1 MNHEY and CDR2 SMNVEV (reference sequence). There are 16 residues in the CDR3. V was pared by 3 bases and J by 2 bases, with 16 bases between. CDR3 nucleotide sequence: TGTGCCAGCAGTTTCAGGGCGCTTACTCTACAAGAGACCCAGTACTTC. As protein: CASSFRALTLQETQYF.